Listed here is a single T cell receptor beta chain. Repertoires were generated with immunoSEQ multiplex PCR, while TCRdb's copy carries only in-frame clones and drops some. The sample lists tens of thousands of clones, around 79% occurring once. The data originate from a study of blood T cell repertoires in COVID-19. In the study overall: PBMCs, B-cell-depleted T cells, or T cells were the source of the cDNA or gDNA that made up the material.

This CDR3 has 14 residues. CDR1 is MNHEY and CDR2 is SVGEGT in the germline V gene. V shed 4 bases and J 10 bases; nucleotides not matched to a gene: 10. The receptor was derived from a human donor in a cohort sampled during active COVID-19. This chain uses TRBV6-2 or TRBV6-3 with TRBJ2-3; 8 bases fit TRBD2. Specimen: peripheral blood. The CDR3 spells CASSFQRAGGAQYF. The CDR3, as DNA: TGTGCCAGCAGTTTTCAAAGGGCCGGGGGGGCGCAGTATTTT.